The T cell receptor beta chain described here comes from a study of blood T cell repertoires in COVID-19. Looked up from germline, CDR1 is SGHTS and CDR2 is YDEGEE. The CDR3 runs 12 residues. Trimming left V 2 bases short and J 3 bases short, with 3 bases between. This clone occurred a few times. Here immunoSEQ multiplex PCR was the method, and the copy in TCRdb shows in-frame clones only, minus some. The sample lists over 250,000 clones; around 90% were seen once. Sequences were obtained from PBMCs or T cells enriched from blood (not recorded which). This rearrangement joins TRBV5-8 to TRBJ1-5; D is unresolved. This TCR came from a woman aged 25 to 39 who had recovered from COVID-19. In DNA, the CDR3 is TGTGCCAGCAGCTTTTACAATCAGCCCCAGCATTTT. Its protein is CASSFYNQPQHF.